Following are 32 T cell receptor beta chains from one sample sequenced in a study of blood T cells in healthy people across ages. For the second PCR, which ran for 7 to 11 cycles, a sample-barcoded 5' primer and a J-beta primer mix were used. TCRdb reanalysed the 5' RACE reads using MiXCR and keeps one entry per CDR3 protein. Among hundreds of thousands of distinct CDR3 sequences listed, about 25% were seen once. The same data also contributed to another study, on T cells of mothers and their children.

The specimen was blood. Every receptor here comes from a boy between 10 and 17 years old in good health.

For this clonotype: The junction departs from germline at one end; a sequencing error may be responsible. The V and J genes are TRBV20-1 and TRBJ2-1, with 12 bases that match TRBD2. The CDR3 runs 12 residues. Germline V CDR1 and CDR2: DFQATT, SNEGSKA (reference sequence). The CDR3 coding sequence is TGCAGTGCTAGCGGAGGACTAGCGGGAACAACCTTC. Encoded protein: CSASGGLAGTTF.

The chain has TRBV27 and TRBJ2-1, with D maybe TRBD1 (5 bases). Deletions cut 7 bases from V and 5 bases from J, with 18 bases between. Looked up from germline, CDR1 is MNHEY and CDR2 is SMNVEV (reference sequence). The CDR3 loop spans 15 amino acids. The CDR3, as DNA: TGTGCCAGCATGACGAAGGACATAGGACACAATGAGCAGTTCTTC. Amino acids: CASMTKDIGHNEQFF.

The chain carries TRBV24-1 and TRBJ1-5; TRBD1 is a possible D gene (5 bases). Germline loops: CDR1 KGHDR, CDR2 SFDVKD. The CDR3 runs to 14 residues. Trimming took 4 bases from V and 5 from J, leaving 11 bases between them. CDR3 sequence: CATSDTRDHQPQHF. In DNA, the CDR3 is TGTGCCACCAGTGACACCCGGGACCATCAGCCCCAGCATTTT.

Comment on this clonotype: Germline and junction disagree at one end, which may indicate a read error. This chain joins TRBV4-3 and TRBJ1-4; D is unclear. Germline V gene data show CDR1 as LGHNA and CDR2 as YSLEER. The CDR3 runs 12 residues. CDR3 in amino acids: CANSQVGEKLFF. CDR3 bases: TGCGCCAACAGCCAAGTGGGCGAAAAACTGTTTTTT.

This clonotype appeared a few times. The CDR3 sequence is CSVDARNTEAFF. The CDR3 nucleotides are TGCAGCGTTGATGCCCGAAACACTGAAGCTTTCTTT. V and J are TRBV29-1 and TRBJ1-1; D is uncertain. The CDR3 is 12 residues long. V was trimmed by 3 bases and J by 2 bases, leaving 7 bases between them. Germline V gene sequence: CDR1 SQVTM, CDR2 ANQGSEA.

This clonotype is a singleton in its sample. An end of the junction does not agree with germline; a read error may underlie this. The CDR3 DNA reads TGCAGCGTTGAACCCGTGCCAGACTATGGCTTCACCTTC. Translating it yields CSVEPVPDYGFTF. The chain links TRBV29-1 to TRBJ1-2; D ambiguous. Germline V gives CDR1 SQVTM, CDR2 ANQGSEA. The CDR3 is 13 amino acids.

This clonotype was recorded a few times. The rearrangement uses TRBV5-1 and TRBJ2-1; no clear D. CDR1 is SGHRS, CDR2 YFSETQ, per germline. Trimming took off 0 bases at V and 5 bases at J, with 9 bases between the two ends. The CDR3 runs to 14 residues. The CDR3 nucleotides read TGCGCCAGCAGCTTGGTGGAGAATAACAATGAGCAGTTCTTC. This codes for CASSLVENNNEQFF.

The V call is TRBV6-6, the J call TRBJ1-6; perhaps TRBD1 as D (5 bases). Germline V gene lookup returns CDR1 MNHNY and CDR2 SVGAGI (reference sequence). The CDR3 sequence is 14 residues long. Trimming stripped 7 bases from V and 5 bases from J, with 12 bases between. The DNA of the CDR3 is TGTGCCAGCACCGAGGGGCCGAATAATTCACCCCTCCACTTT. Protein: CASTEGPNNSPLHF.

V gene TRBV25-1 combines with J gene TRBJ2-3, with D unresolved. CDR3 length equals 14 residues. The germline CDR1 and CDR2 sequences are MGHDK and SYGVNS. V dropped 1 base and J dropped 5 bases, with 10 bases sitting between them. The CDR3 DNA reads TGTGCCAGCAGTGAATCGGTCGGAATAGATACGCAGTATTTT. Translated, it gives CASSESVGIDTQYF.

In this sample, this clonotype turned up a few times. The chain uses TRBV24-1 and TRBJ2-5; the D is unclear. The CDR3 sequence is 15 residues long. Trimming cost V 0 bases and J 5 bases, with 12 bases left between them. Germline CDR1 KGHDR, CDR2 SFDVKD. The CDR3 is CATSDLVSAEETQYF. CDR3 DNA sequence: TGTGCCACCAGTGATTTGGTGTCAGCCGAGGAGACCCAGTACTTC.

This clonotype has just a few counts. V gene TRBV2 combines with J gene TRBJ2-5; D is unclear. The J call is doubtful: the DNA matches TRBJ2-1 better. Germline V gene data show CDR1 as SNHLY and CDR2 as FYNNEI. The CDR3 loop spans 13 amino acids. CDR3 loop: CASRGLVGNEQFF. As DNA, the CDR3 is TGTGCCAGCAGGGGGTTGGTGGGTAATGAGCAGTTCTTC.

The chain couples TRBV3-1 to TRBJ2-7; D remains unclear. Trimming left V 5 bases short and J 7 bases short, with 9 bases between. Germline V CDR1 and CDR2: LGHDT, YNNKEL (reference sequence). The CDR3 spans 11 residues. The CDR3 nucleotides are TGTGCCAGCAGCATAAAAGGGGAGCAGTACTTC. It codes for CASSIKGEQYF.

In DNA, the CDR3 is TGTGCCAGCAGCTTAGAGGGGCCGGAAGCTTTCTTT. Translated: CASSLEGPEAFF. V is TRBV7-9 and J is TRBJ1-1; weak D call: TRBD1 (5 bases). The V and J ends lost 1 base and 8 bases respectively, with 8 bases between them. The CDR3 has 12 amino acids. Germline-derived CDR1 and CDR2 are SEHNR and FQNEAQ (reference sequence). Together with reference TRBV7-9 and TRBJ1-1, the CDR3 gives the full variable domain: DTGVSQNPRHKITKRGQNVTFRCDPISEHNRLYWYRQTLGQGPEFLTYFQNEAQLEKSRLLSDRFSAERPKGSFSTLEIQRTEQGDSAMYLCASSLEGPEAFFGQGTRLTVV.

This clonotype was seen more than once but under ten times. The gene calls are TRBV3-1 and TRBJ1-2; D perhaps matches TRBD1 (5 bases). V was trimmed by 1 base and J by 3 bases, leaving 12 bases between them. The CDR3 is made up of 15 amino acids. From germline, CDR1 is LGHDT and CDR2 YNNKEL (reference sequence). CDR3 coding DNA: TGTGCCAGCAGCCAAGTGCGGGGCTTCCACTATGGCTACACCTTC. Translated: CASSQVRGFHYGYTF.

The sample holds a few counts of this clonotype. One end of the junction fails to match germline, which may point to a read error. The CDR3 spells CASGLAALTGQMYEQYF. In DNA form, the CDR3 reads TGTGCCAGCGGCTTAGCAGCATTGACAGGGCAAATGTACGAGCAGTACTTC. The chain combines TRBV7-2 with TRBJ2-7; TRBD1 agrees at 7 bases. Germline V gene data show CDR1 as SGHTA and CDR2 as FQGNSA. The CDR3 loop spans 17 amino acids.

The chain couples TRBV28 to TRBJ2-7; possibly TRBD1 for D (6 bases). Germline CDR1 reads MDHEN; CDR2 reads SYDVKM. This CDR3 has 16 residues. V lost 5 bases and J 0 bases, leaving 17 bases between the germline ends. CDR3 region: CASSNQGKLSSYEQYF. For the CDR3, the DNA is TGTGCCAGCAGTAACCAGGGGAAGCTCTCCTCCTACGAGCAGTACTTC.

The V and J genes are TRBV6-6 and TRBJ2-5; the D gene is possibly TRBD2 (7 bases). The tail of the sequence fits TRBJ2-1 better, so the J call may be wrong. Per the germline V gene, CDR1 is MNHNY and CDR2 is SVGAGI (reference sequence). The CDR3 length is 13 residues. The CDR3 DNA is TGTGCCAGCAGTGGGGGGGCGCCGAATGAGCAGTTCTTC. Its translation is CASSGGAPNEQFF.

This clonotype was detected many times. The V gene is TRBV4-2, the J gene TRBJ1-4; D is undetermined. Germline V CDR1 and CDR2: LGHNA, YNFKEQ. V was pared by 0 bases and J by 7 bases, with 9 bases between. The CDR3 length is 14 residues. This CDR3 reads CASSQDILSEKLFF. CDR3 bases: TGTGCCAGCAGCCAAGATATACTGTCTGAAAAACTGTTTTTT.

The chain employs TRBV28 and TRBJ2-7; possibly TRBD1 for D (8 bases). Trimming shortened V by 2 bases and J by 2 bases, and 16 bases separated the two germline ends. The CDR3 is 16 residues long. In germline, CDR1 is MDHEN, CDR2 SYDVKM. The CDR3 protein is CASSLPGQGGTYEQYF. CDR3 nucleotides: TGTGCCAGCAGTTTACCCGGACAGGGAGGGACCTACGAGCAGTACTTC. Together with reference TRBV28 and TRBJ2-7, the CDR3 gives the full variable domain: DVKVTQSSRYLVKRTGEKVFLECVQDMDHENMFWYRQDPGLGLRLIYFSYDVKMKEKGDIPEGYSVSREKKERFSLILESASTNQTSMYLCASSLPGQGGTYEQYFGPGTRLTVT.

This chain joins TRBV20-1 and TRBJ2-5; 11 positions match TRBD2. Germline loops: CDR1 DFQATT, CDR2 SNEGSKA (reference sequence). V lost 6 bases and J lost 7; bases outside the gene matches: 7. The CDR3 has 13 amino acids. The CDR3 sequence: CSAISGGAGTQYF. In nucleotides, the CDR3 is TGCAGTGCCATTAGCGGGGGGGCTGGGACCCAGTACTTC.

Of note for this clonotype: A junction boundary mismatches the germline segment, possibly from a read error. This rearrangement joins TRBV6-1 to TRBJ1-1; D not resolved. The CDR3 length is 11 residues. Germline V gene sequence: CDR1 MNHNS, CDR2 SASEGT. CDR3: CASRQNTVAFF. DNA of the CDR3: TGTGCCAGCAGACAGAACACTGTAGCTTTCTTT.

This sequence joins TRBV6-1 and TRBJ2-7; 7 positions match TRBD2. Germline V CDR1 and CDR2: MNHNS, SASEGT. Unmatched junction bases numbered 15, after V lost 8 bases and J lost 2 bases. The CDR3 runs to 16 residues. CDR3 sequence (DNA): TGTGCCAGCCGACCTTCTCAGTTTGCGGGAGCCTACGAGCAGTACTTC. This codes for CASRPSQFAGAYEQYF.

The genes are TRBV7-9 and TRBJ1-6; no clear D gene. The V and J ends lost 3 bases and 3 bases respectively, with 9 bases between them. The CDR3 runs 15 residues. Germline values: CDR1 SEHNR, CDR2 FQNEAQ (reference sequence). CDR3 bases: TGTGCCAGCAGCTTTGTTTCGGGCTATAATTCACCCCTCCACTTT. Its protein product is CASSFVSGYNSPLHF.

This sequence joins TRBV6-1 and TRBJ2-2; D possibly corresponds to TRBD2 (6 bases). Germline V gene sequence: CDR1 MNHNS, CDR2 SASEGT. The CDR3 sequence is 15 residues long. V lost 5 bases to trimming and J lost 2 bases, with 12 bases between them. CDR3 amino acids: CASSRASANTGELFF. CDR3 bases: TGTGCCAGCAGTCGGGCTAGCGCTAACACCGGGGAGCTGTTTTTT.

The table lists this clonotype with a few counts. The chain carries TRBV4-3 and TRBJ2-3; no reliable D call. Trimming stripped 3 bases from V and 12 bases from J, with 16 bases between. This CDR3 is 13 amino acids long. Looked up from germline, CDR1 is LGHNA and CDR2 is YSLEER. The CDR3, as DNA: TGCGCCAGCAGCCAGGTATTAAAAGCCTTCCAGTATTTT. It encodes CASSQVLKAFQYF.

A few counts support this clonotype. This rearrangement joins TRBV18 to TRBJ1-2; a possible D gene is TRBD1 (6 bases). From germline, CDR1 is KGHSH and CDR2 LQKENI. The CDR3 length is 14 residues. V dropped 3 bases and J dropped 8 bases, with 16 bases sitting between them. The CDR3 loop is CASSPETGLGGYTF. For the CDR3, the DNA is TGTGCCAGCTCACCTGAGACAGGCTTGGGGGGCTACACCTTC.

V usage is TRBV7-9 and J usage is TRBJ2-1; 11 positions match TRBD1. Germline loops: CDR1 SEHNR, CDR2 FQNEAQ (reference sequence). V lost 5 bases and J lost 5; bases outside the gene matches: 8. The CDR3 is 16 residues long. The CDR3 region has the DNA TGTGCCAGCAGCCCGCCGGACAGGGGGCTACACAATGAGCAGTTCTTC. This codes for CASSPPDRGLHNEQFF.

The rearrangement joins TRBV28 to TRBJ2-7; 14 bases fit TRBD2. Trimming took 4 bases from V and 3 from J; bases not matched to a gene: 17. The CDR3 totals 20 residues. The germline CDR1 and CDR2 sequences are MDHEN and SYDVKM. This CDR3 is CASSSYSTGTSGRRFYEQYF. DNA for the CDR3: TGTGCCAGCAGTTCCTACTCAACCGGGACTAGCGGGAGAAGGTTCTACGAGCAGTACTTC.

The chain has TRBV6-2 or TRBV6-3 and TRBJ1-5; D is perhaps TRBD1 (6 bases). Trimming removed 10 bases from V and 4 bases from J, with 14 bases in between. Germline CDR1 and CDR2: MNHEY and SVGEGT. This CDR3 region has 13 residues. CDR3 in DNA: TGTGCCACCAAGGACAGTTATAATCAGCCCCAGCATTTT. This sequence encodes CATKDSYNQPQHF.

This clonotype came up a few times. The chain joins TRBV21-1 to TRBJ2-5; TRBD2, the table's D call, lacks a check against the DNA. TRBV21-1 is annotated as a pseudogene. The CDR3 length is 18 residues. The CDR3 coding sequence is TGTGCCAGCAGCAAATACCCGGGACTAGCGGGGGTACCCTTGGAGCAGTACTTC. Translating gives CASSKYPGLAGVPLEQYF.

This chain uses TRBV6-6 with TRBJ1-2; a possible D gene is TRBD1 (6 bases). The CDR3 runs 14 residues. V was cut by 11 bases and J by 5 bases, with 21 bases left in between. CDR1 MNHNY and CDR2 SVGAGI come from the germline V gene (reference sequence). The DNA for the CDR3 is TGTGCCCCCCGGACAGTTCAAGCTTCGTATGGCTACACCTTC. Its protein product is CAPRTVQASYGYTF.

Only a few counts were recorded for this clonotype. CDR3: CSATSGDMGTQYF. The DNA for the CDR3 is TGCAGTGCCACTTCGGGGGACATGGGGACCCAGTACTTC. The rearrangement uses TRBV20-1 and TRBJ2-5; the D gene could be TRBD1 or TRBD2 (6 bases each). CDR1 and CDR2 (germline): DFQATT, SNEGSKA (reference sequence). V was pared by 6 bases and J by 7 bases, with 18 bases between. There are 13 residues in the CDR3.